This T cell receptor beta chain was sequenced during a study of T cells in Graves' hyperthyroidism and ophthalmopathy (dated by TCRdb to between 2018 and 2021). Turning to the overall study: Peripheral blood was collected at initial diagnosis, before any treatment. The approximately 100 discovery patients were randomly divided into training and test sets at a 7:3 ratio. Prospective prediction of ophthalmopathy was tested in an independent validation cohort of fewer than 20 hyperthyroidism patients and roughly 16 patients who later progressed to ophthalmopathy. After sampling, hyperthyroidism patients received methimazole starting at 30 mg daily, and ophthalmopathy patients received high-dose intravenous methylprednisolone. According to the paper, TCR Vbeta CDR3 sequencing was carried out on some 130 peripheral blood samples, which came from 40 to 45 ophthalmopathy, around 75 hyperthyroidism and about 17 progressor patients. To identify distinguishing TCR V-J signatures, a discovery cohort of some 100 patients was used, comprising 40 to 45 with Graves' ophthalmopathy and 57 with stable Graves' hyperthyroidism. Thyroid tissue and blood T-cell repertoires from over 5 Graves' hyperthyroidism patients were also compared in the study. Study-wide conclusions, independent of this receptor: In validation, the model predicted progression to ophthalmopathy a median of roughly six months before onset, with 70% to 71% sensitivity and about 72% specificity. Sample size was not statistically predetermined, and investigators were not blinded to group allocation. Most expanded thyroid clonotypes (frequency above 0.001) were also detected in blood, a finding suggesting that blood repertoires may reflect thyroid immune responses. In cross-validation, a model built on a 13 V-J signature told ophthalmopathy apart from stable hyperthyroidism with 87.88% sensitivity and about 81% specificity, and in testing the same model reached 80%/75%.

TCR beta CDR3 regions were amplified from RNA transcripts. A first-round RT-PCR of the TCR CDR3 used the HTBI primer set with the Qiagen OneStep RT-PCR kit. A second multiplex PCR round built the libraries, followed by size selection and purification. Sequencing of the libraries was done on an Illumina HiSeq2000 using paired-end 100 bp reads. The authors' analysis ran thus. Raw data were processed with SOAPnuke, discarding reads with adapters, uncalled bases, mean Phred below 15, or no exact constant-primer or identifier match. COPE v1.2.5 was used to merge the high-quality paired reads, and each unique nucleotide sequence was defined as a clonotype. MiTCR v1.1 was used to align clonotypes to the IMGT TRBV, TRBD and TRBJ reference segments. The analysis was restricted to V-J combinations with a frequency above 0.0001, which together covered over 99% of the repertoires. A TCS score was defined as the ratio of F50 (clonal expansion) to E x V (chaos), with BLOSUM62-based TCRdist applied between CDR3 peptides within each V-J. Welch's t-statistics and random forest reduced roughly 500 V-J features to some 14, which were used in a naive Bayes classifier (R e1071). Clones were called with MiXCR by TCRdb after fastp trimmed the public reads at Q25, and only in-frame beta chains were retained. Identical CDR3 protein sequences are pooled into one entry, listed with their most common genes and DNA. The V and J calls were determined by TCRdb, not by the authors. Across this sample there are more than 250,000 distinct CDR3 sequences, with roughly 15% seen only once. About 30% of the sample comes from the top ten.

Ten or more counts support this clonotype. It lacks a known antigen. No quality values exist for individual bases; no much larger clone is one base distant. The hyperthyroidism patients were between 18 and 65 years old and newly diagnosed, with a disease duration of less than 2 months. Patients with uncontrolled infections, other autoimmune diseases, pregnancy or lactation were excluded. Diagnoses were based on clinical symptoms, serum thyroxine and TRAb, thyroid ultrasound and orbital computed tomography. For progressor patients, blood was drawn at the first diagnosis of hyperthyroidism, before any ophthalmopathy symptoms had appeared. Ficoll-Paque density gradient centrifugation was used to isolate PBMCs from 8 to 10 ml of fresh peripheral blood. Progressor patients were defined as those initially diagnosed with Graves' hyperthyroidism in whom ophthalmopathy developed during follow-up. Total RNA was extracted using Trizol reagent, and RNA quality was assessed on an Agilent 2100 Bioanalyzer.

From the cysteine through the phenylalanine, the CDR3 covers 16 amino acids. The only DNA kept is the CDR3, 48 bases in frame from the first base. V drops 6 bases and J drops 1 base, leaving 17 bases in between. Recombination joined TRBV12-3 or TRBV12-4 with TRBJ2-3; the D assignment is uncertain and may be TRBD1 or TRBD2, with 5 bases supporting each. The material sequenced was blood. This sequence originates from a woman aged 50 to 60 with Graves' hyperthyroidism that later progressed to Graves' ophthalmopathy. At the DNA level, the sequence is TGTGCCAGCAGACAACCGGGACCCCCGGGCACAGATACGCAGTATTTT. It codes for CASRQPGPPGTDTQYF.